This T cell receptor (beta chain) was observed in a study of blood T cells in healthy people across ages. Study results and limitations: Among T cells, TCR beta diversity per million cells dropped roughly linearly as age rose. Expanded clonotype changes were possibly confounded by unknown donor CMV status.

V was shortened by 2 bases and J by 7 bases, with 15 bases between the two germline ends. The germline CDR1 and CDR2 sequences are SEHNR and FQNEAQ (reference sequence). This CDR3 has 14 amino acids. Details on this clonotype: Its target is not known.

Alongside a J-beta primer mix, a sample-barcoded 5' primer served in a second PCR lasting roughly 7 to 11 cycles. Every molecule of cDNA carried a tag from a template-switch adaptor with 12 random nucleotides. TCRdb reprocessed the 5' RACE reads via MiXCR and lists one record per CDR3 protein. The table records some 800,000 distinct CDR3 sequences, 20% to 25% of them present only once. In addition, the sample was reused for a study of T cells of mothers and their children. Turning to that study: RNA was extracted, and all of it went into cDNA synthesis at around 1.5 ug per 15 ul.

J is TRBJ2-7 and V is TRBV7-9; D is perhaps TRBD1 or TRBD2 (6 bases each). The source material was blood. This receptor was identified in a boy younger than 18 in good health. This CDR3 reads CASSLTWGAGEQYF. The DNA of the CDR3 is TGTGCCAGCAGCTTAACGTGGGGGGCTGGAGAGCAGTACTTC.